This is a list of T cell receptor beta chains from one sample in a study of graft-versus-host responses after intestinal transplantation. The method was immunoSEQ multiplex PCR; TCRdb's version includes in-frame clones alone and lacks a portion of them. In the table there are 55,000 to 70,000 clones, 90% to 95% of which are singletons. The sequenced sample was PBMCs, obtained approximately 120 days after intestinal transplantation. Source of these receptors: a human patient who received an intestinal transplant, so some T cells may come from the graft donor. Each CDR3 is given with its conserved first and last residue. D genes are given only for firm matches. Clone size is not always given. Where it is, it says once, few, many or a class for expanded clones.

J: TRBJ2-1
size: .
V: TRBV5-4
D: .
DNA: TGTGCCAGCAGCTTGGCTATTAACAATGAGCAGTTCTTC
CDR3: CASSLAINNEQFF

J: TRBJ2-5
size: .
V: TRBV19
D: TRBD1
DNA: TGTGCCAGTAGCGCTCACAGGGGGCAAGAGACCCAGTACTTC
CDR3: CASSAHRGQETQYF

J: TRBJ2-7
size: .
V: TRBV4-2
D: .
DNA: TGTGCCAGCAGCCAAGAAGGGCGGACCTCCTACGAGCAGTACTTC
CDR3: CASSQEGRTSYEQYF

J: TRBJ2-3
size: once
V: TRBV5-6
D: .
DNA: TGTGCCAGCAGCTTGGCTCAGAACTCAGATACGCAGTATTTT
CDR3: CASSLAQNSDTQYF

J: TRBJ1-1
size: .
V: TRBV10-2
D: .
DNA: TGCGCCAGCCGCCCGCAGCGGAACACTGAAGCTTTCTTT
CDR3: CASRPQRNTEAFF

J: TRBJ2-3
size: few
V: TRBV18
D: TRBD1
DNA: TGTGCCAGCTCACCAGAGACAGGGGGCCGCGCAGATACGCAGTATTTT
CDR3: CASSPETGGRADTQYF

J: TRBJ1-1
size: .
V: TRBV15
D: TRBD1
DNA: TGTGCCACCAGCAGTGGGCCGGGACAGGAAGCTTTCTTT
CDR3: CATSSGPGQEAFF

J: TRBJ1-6
size: .
V: TRBV30
D: TRBD1
DNA: TGTGCCTGGAGTGTTTCGGGGACAGGGAGCTCACCCCTCCACTTT
CDR3: CAWSVSGTGSSPLHF

J: TRBJ2-7
size: .
V: TRBV4-2
D: .
DNA: TGTGCCAGCAGCCAATCTGGGGCAGCAAACTACGAGCAGTACTTC
CDR3: CASSQSGAANYEQYF

J: TRBJ2-1
size: .
V: TRBV15
D: .
DNA: TGTGCCACCAGCAGAGATAGTCGGGTTGAGCAGTTCTTC
CDR3: CATSRDSRVEQFF

J: TRBJ1-1
size: .
V: TRBV19
D: TRBD1
DNA: TGTGCCAGTAGTAACAGGGGTACCATGAACACTGAAGCTTTCTTT
CDR3: CASSNRGTMNTEAFF

J: TRBJ1-1
size: .
V: TRBV9
D: .
DNA: TGTGCCAGCAGCGTAGTGGTAGGGGACACTGAAGCTTTCTTT
CDR3: CASSVVVGDTEAFF

J: TRBJ2-7
size: .
V: TRBV28
D: .
DNA: TGTGCCAGCAGTTTTTTTGGGGGTTCCTACGAGCAGTACTTC
CDR3: CASSFFGGSYEQYF

J: TRBJ1-2
size: .
V: TRBV29-1
D: TRBD1
DNA: TGCAGCGTTTGGACAGGGGGGAACTATGGCTACACCTTC
CDR3: CSVWTGGNYGYTF

J: TRBJ2-5
size: once
V: TRBV19
D: TRBD2
DNA: TGTGCCAGTAGTATTGGGGTAGCGGGAGCGCCTGGGGAGACCCAGTACTTC
CDR3: CASSIGVAGAPGETQYF

J: TRBJ2-1
size: .
V: TRBV6-5
D: .
DNA: TGTGCCAGCAGTTTGGTGGGTTACAATGAGCAGTTCTTC
CDR3: CASSLVGYNEQFF

J: TRBJ1-1
size: once
V: TRBV5-6
D: TRBD1
DNA: TGTGCCAGCAGCTTGGGGCAGGGGGATTTGAACACTGAAGCTTTCTTT
CDR3: CASSLGQGDLNTEAFF

J: TRBJ1-5
size: .
V: TRBV7-9
D: .
DNA: .
CDR3: CASSTSTSTGSGNQPQHF

J: TRBJ2-7
size: .
V: TRBV7-8
D: .
DNA: TGTGCCAGCAGCCCCGAGGTTGGGACACTCTCCTACGAGCAGTACTTC
CDR3: CASSPEVGTLSYEQYF

J: TRBJ1-4
size: .
V: TRBV25-1
D: TRBD1
DNA: TGTGCCAGCAGTGAATGGGAGGGGACAGGGGATGAAAAACTGTTTTTT
CDR3: CASSEWEGTGDEKLFF

J: TRBJ2-3
size: .
V: TRBV11-2
D: TRBD2
DNA: TGTGCCAGCAGCCGCGGGGGGACAAGCACAGATACGCAGTATTTT
CDR3: CASSRGGTSTDTQYF

J: TRBJ1-5
size: .
V: TRBV29-1
D: .
DNA: TGCAGCGTTGGAGGGGACGGTCAGCCCCAGCATTTT
CDR3: CSVGGDGQPQHF

J: TRBJ2-5
size: .
V: TRBV5-1
D: TRBD1
DNA: TGCGCCAGCAGCTTGGGGGACAGGGCGCAGACCCAGTACTTC
CDR3: CASSLGDRAQTQYF

J: TRBJ2-3
size: .
V: TRBV7-9
D: TRBD2
DNA: TGTGCCAGCACCCCTTTAGGGGGACTAGCGGGGGGGCCGTCAGATACGCAGTATTTT
CDR3: CASTPLGGLAGGPSDTQYF

J: TRBJ2-1
size: .
V: TRBV20-1
D: .
DNA: TGCAGCGGGTTATCCTACAATGAGCAGTTCTTC
CDR3: CSGLSYNEQFF

J: TRBJ1-2
size: few
V: TRBV10-3
D: .
DNA: TGTGCCATCAGTGCTGAGGGGGTAGGATATGGCTACACCTTC
CDR3: CAISAEGVGYGYTF

J: TRBJ2-5
size: .
V: TRBV7-9
D: TRBD1
DNA: TGTGCCAGCAGCCCCCGGGACAGAACTCAAGAGACCCAGTACTTC
CDR3: CASSPRDRTQETQYF

J: TRBJ1-2
size: .
V: TRBV20-1
D: .
DNA: TGCAGTGCTGACGGCAGGGGAGGCTACACCTTC
CDR3: CSADGRGGYTF

J: TRBJ2-3
size: .
V: TRBV5-1
D: .
DNA: TGCGCCAGCAGCTTGGTTGGGATTCAAGCAGCAGATACGCAGTATTTT
CDR3: CASSLVGIQAADTQYF

J: TRBJ2-3
size: once
V: TRBV28
D: .
DNA: TGTGCCAGCGAGTCCGAGGGAGCACCCGTCCCAGGCGGGGATACGCAGTATTTT
CDR3: CASESEGAPVPGGDTQYF

J: TRBJ2-7
size: .
V: TRBV6-5
D: .
DNA: TGTGCCAGCAGTTACCTGACTCAGGGCCCCTACGAGCAGTACTTC
CDR3: CASSYLTQGPYEQYF

J: TRBJ2-5
size: once
V: TRBV25-1
D: TRBD2
DNA: TGTGCCAGCAGTGAATCGACGGGAGGGCTGGGGACCCAGTACTTC
CDR3: CASSESTGGLGTQYF

J: TRBJ2-7
size: .
V: TRBV7-2
D: .
DNA: TGTGCCAGCAGCTTGCGGCCCTCCTACGAGCAGTACTTC
CDR3: CASSLRPSYEQYF

J: TRBJ1-3
size: few
V: TRBV15
D: TRBD1
DNA: TGTGCCACCAGCACAAACTACAGGGGGCCTGGAAACACCATATATTTT
CDR3: CATSTNYRGPGNTIYF

J: TRBJ2-2
size: .
V: TRBV20-1
D: .
DNA: TGCAGTGCTAGAGCCGGGGAGCTGTTTTTT
CDR3: CSARAGELFF

J: TRBJ1-4
size: .
V: TRBV28
D: TRBD1
DNA: TGTGCCAGCAGTTTAGGGGTCAGGACAGGGGGCCATTACCCTAATCTGAAACTGTTTTTT
CDR3: CASSLGVRTGGHYPNLKLFF

J: TRBJ2-2
size: once
V: TRBV27
D: .
DNA: TGTGCCAGCAGTTTAATGGCGGACACCGGGGAGCTGTTTTTT
CDR3: CASSLMADTGELFF

J: TRBJ2-3
size: few
V: TRBV11-1
D: TRBD1
DNA: TGTGCCAGCAGCTTGGACAGGGGCGATACGCAGTATTTT
CDR3: CASSLDRGDTQYF

J: TRBJ2-7
size: once
V: TRBV10-2
D: .
DNA: TGCGCCAGCAGTGAGATGAGGGGCGCAAGGTACGAGCAGTACTTC
CDR3: CASSEMRGARYEQYF

J: TRBJ2-7
size: .
V: TRBV19
D: TRBD1
DNA: TGTGCCAGTAGTACAGGGGGCGCCGAGCAGTACTTC
CDR3: CASSTGGAEQYF

J: TRBJ2-7
size: .
V: TRBV6-5
D: TRBD2
DNA: TGTGCCAGCAGGGGACTAGCGGGAGAATACGAGCAGTACTTC
CDR3: CASRGLAGEYEQYF

J: TRBJ2-5
size: .
V: TRBV5-1
D: TRBD2
DNA: TGCGCCAGCAGCACGGAGCCTAGCGGGGGGGCCTACGAGACCCAGTACTTC
CDR3: CASSTEPSGGAYETQYF

J: TRBJ1-5
size: .
V: TRBV29-1
D: TRBD1
DNA: TGCAGCGTCGGGACAGGGAAACAGCCCCAGCATTTT
CDR3: CSVGTGKQPQHF

J: TRBJ1-1
size: .
V: TRBV18
D: .
DNA: TGTGCCAGCTCACCGCGACAGTCAATGAACACTGAAGCTTTCTTT
CDR3: CASSPRQSMNTEAFF

J: TRBJ2-2
size: .
V: TRBV7-2
D: .
DNA: TGTGCCAGCAGCCCCAGGGGGAGGGACTACTACACCGGGGAGCTGTTTTTT
CDR3: CASSPRGRDYYTGELFF

J: TRBJ1-4
size: .
V: TRBV9
D: TRBD1
DNA: TGTGCCAGCAGCGTAGGAGGGACAGGCCTTAATGAAAAACTGTTTTTT
CDR3: CASSVGGTGLNEKLFF

J: TRBJ2-1
size: .
V: TRBV6-5
D: .
DNA: TGTGCCAGCAGTCGGACCTCCACCGAGGATGAGCAGTTCTTC
CDR3: CASSRTSTEDEQFF

J: TRBJ2-3
size: .
V: TRBV7-9
D: .
DNA: TGTGCCAGCAGGCATCCGGGGGGCACAGATACGCAGTATTTT
CDR3: CASRHPGGTDTQYF

J: TRBJ2-7
size: .
V: TRBV15
D: TRBD1
DNA: TGTGCCACCAGCAGACGGACCGGGACAGGGTTCCACGAGCAGTACTTC
CDR3: CATSRRTGTGFHEQYF

J: TRBJ2-3
size: .
V: TRBV28
D: .
DNA: TGTGTCAGCAACGAGGGAAGCACAGATACGCAGTATTTT
CDR3: CVSNEGSTDTQYF

J: TRBJ2-1
size: .
V: TRBV2
D: TRBD2
DNA: TGTGCCAGCAGTGGGGAGGGGCTAGGGAATGAGCAGTTCTTC
CDR3: CASSGEGLGNEQFF

J: TRBJ2-1
size: .
V: TRBV27
D: .
DNA: TGTGCCAGCAGTTGGGCGCATGAGCAGTTCTTC
CDR3: CASSWAHEQFF

J: TRBJ2-1
size: .
V: TRBV6-1
D: TRBD2
DNA: TGTGCCAGCAGGACCAGGGAGGGCTGGGATGAGCAGTTCTTC
CDR3: CASRTREGWDEQFF

J: TRBJ2-7
size: .
V: TRBV30
D: TRBD1
DNA: TGTGCCTGCGAAGGGGACAGGGGATGGGGCGAGCAGTACTTC
CDR3: CACEGDRGWGEQYF

J: TRBJ2-1
size: .
V: TRBV11-1
D: TRBD2
DNA: TGTGCCAGCAGCTTAGGGACTAGCGGATATTCCAATGAGCAGTTCTTC
CDR3: CASSLGTSGYSNEQFF

J: TRBJ2-7
size: .
V: TRBV28
D: .
DNA: TGTGCCAGCAGTTTATCGCCGGCAGGGGATCACTACGAGCAGTACTTC
CDR3: CASSLSPAGDHYEQYF

J: TRBJ1-1
size: .
V: TRBV5-1
D: .
DNA: TGCGCCAGCAGCTTGGATTCACAGAACACTGAAGCTTTCTTT
CDR3: CASSLDSQNTEAFF

J: TRBJ2-7
size: .
V: TRBV4-1
D: .
DNA: TGCGCCAGCAGCCACCGGGACTCGTTCTACGAGCAGTACTTC
CDR3: CASSHRDSFYEQYF

J: TRBJ1-3
size: .
V: TRBV30
D: .
DNA: TGTGCCTGGAGTGTACCGGGTTCGAGCTCTGGAAACACCATATATTTT
CDR3: CAWSVPGSSSGNTIYF